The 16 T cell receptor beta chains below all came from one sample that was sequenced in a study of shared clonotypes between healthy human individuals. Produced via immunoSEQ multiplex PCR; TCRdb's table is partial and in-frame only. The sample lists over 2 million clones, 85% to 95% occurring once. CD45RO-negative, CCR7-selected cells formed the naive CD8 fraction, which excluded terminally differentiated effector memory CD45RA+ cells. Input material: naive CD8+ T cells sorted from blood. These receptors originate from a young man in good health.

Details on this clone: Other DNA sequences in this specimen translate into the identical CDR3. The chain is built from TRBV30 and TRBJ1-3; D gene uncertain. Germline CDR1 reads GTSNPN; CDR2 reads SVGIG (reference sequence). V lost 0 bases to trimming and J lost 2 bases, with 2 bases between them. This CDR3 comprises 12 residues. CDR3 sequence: CAWSVAGNTIYF. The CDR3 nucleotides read TGTGCCTGGAGTGTAGCTGGAAACACCATATATTTT.

The CDR3 region is CASSLVGRGKYEQYF. In DNA form, the CDR3 reads TGTGCCAGCAGCTTGGTGGGCCGGGGGAAATACGAGCAGTACTTC. The chain recombines TRBV5-4 with TRBJ2-7; a weak D match, TRBD2 (6 bases). This CDR3 comprises 15 residues. Germline V gives CDR1 SGHNT, CDR2 YYREEE (reference sequence). Trimming removed 0 bases from V and 4 bases from J, with 14 bases in between.

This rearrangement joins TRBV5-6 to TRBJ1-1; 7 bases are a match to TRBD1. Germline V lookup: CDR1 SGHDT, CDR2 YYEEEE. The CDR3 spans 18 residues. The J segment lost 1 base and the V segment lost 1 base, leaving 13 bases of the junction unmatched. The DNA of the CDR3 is TGTGCCAGCAGCTTGAGAGCTCGACAGGGCGGAGGGAACACTGAAGCTTTCTTT. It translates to CASSLRARQGGGNTEAFF.

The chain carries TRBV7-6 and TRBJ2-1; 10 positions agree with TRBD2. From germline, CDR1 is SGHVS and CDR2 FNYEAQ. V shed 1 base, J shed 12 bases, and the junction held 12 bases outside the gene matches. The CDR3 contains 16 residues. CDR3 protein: CASSLDASGSAKGQFF. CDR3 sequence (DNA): TGTGCCAGCAGCTTAGACGCTAGCGGGAGCGCCAAGGGGCAGTTCTTC.

For the CDR3, the DNA is TGCGCCAGCAGCTATGACGGCACAGATACGCAGTATTTT. This translates into CASSYDGTDTQYF. V and J are TRBV5-1 and TRBJ2-3, with no clear D. There are 13 residues in the CDR3. Germline loops: CDR1 SGHRS, CDR2 YFSETQ. V dropped 3 bases and J dropped 1 base, with 6 bases sitting between them.

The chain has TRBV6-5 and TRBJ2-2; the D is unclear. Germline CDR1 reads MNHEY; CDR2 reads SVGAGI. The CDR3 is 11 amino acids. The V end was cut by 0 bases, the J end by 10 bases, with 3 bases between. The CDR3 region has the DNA TGTGCCAGCAGTTACTCGCTGGAGCTGTTTTTT. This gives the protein CASSYSLELFF.

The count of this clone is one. CDR3 nucleotide sequence: TGCGCCAGCAGCCTAGATGCGGGCTTGAACACCGGGGAGCTGTTTTTT. It specifies CASSLDAGLNTGELFF. This sequence joins TRBV10-1 and TRBJ2-2, with D perhaps TRBD2 (5 bases). Trimming left V 6 bases short and J 1 base short, with 15 bases between. This CDR3 comprises 16 residues. Germline CDR1 reads WNHNN; CDR2 reads SYGVQD (reference sequence).

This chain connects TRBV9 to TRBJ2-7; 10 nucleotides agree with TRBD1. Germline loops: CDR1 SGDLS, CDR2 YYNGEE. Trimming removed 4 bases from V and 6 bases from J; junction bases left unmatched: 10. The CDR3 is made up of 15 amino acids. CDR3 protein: CASSPTGTGESEQYF. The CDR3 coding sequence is TGTGCCAGCAGCCCAACCGGGACAGGGGAATCCGAGCAGTACTTC. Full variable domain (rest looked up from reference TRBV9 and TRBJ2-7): DSGVTQTPKHLITATGQRVTLRCSPRSGDLSVYWYQQSLDQGLQFLIQYYNGEERAKGNILERFSAQQFPDLHSELNLSSLELGDSALYFCASSPTGTGESEQYFGPGTRLTVT.

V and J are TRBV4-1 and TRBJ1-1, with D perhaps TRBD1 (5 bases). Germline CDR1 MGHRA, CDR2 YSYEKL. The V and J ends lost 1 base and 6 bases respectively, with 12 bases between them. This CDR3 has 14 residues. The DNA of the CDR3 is TGCGCCAGCAGCCAAGGCCAGGGATGGGCTGAAGCTTTCTTT. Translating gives CASSQGQGWAEAFF.

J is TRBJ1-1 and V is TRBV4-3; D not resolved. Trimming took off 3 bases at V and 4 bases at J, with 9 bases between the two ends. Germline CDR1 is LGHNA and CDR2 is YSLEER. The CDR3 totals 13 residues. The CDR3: CASSHIEGTEAFF. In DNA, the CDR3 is TGCGCCAGCAGCCACATTGAGGGCACTGAAGCTTTCTTT.

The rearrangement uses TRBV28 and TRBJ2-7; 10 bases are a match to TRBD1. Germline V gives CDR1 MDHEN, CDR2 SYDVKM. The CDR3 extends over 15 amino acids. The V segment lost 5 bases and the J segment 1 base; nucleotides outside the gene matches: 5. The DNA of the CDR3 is TGTGCCAGCAGTCTTGACAGGGGGCCATCCTACGAGCAGTACTTC. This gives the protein CASSLDRGPSYEQYF.

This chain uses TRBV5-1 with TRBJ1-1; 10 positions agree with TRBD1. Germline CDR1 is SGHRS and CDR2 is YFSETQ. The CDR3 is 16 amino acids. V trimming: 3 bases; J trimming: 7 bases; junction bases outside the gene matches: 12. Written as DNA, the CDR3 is TGCGCCAGCAGCTGGGGCTCTTGGACAGGGGGAGATGAAGCTTTCTTT. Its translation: CASSWGSWTGGDEAFF. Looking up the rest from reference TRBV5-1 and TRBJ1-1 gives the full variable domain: KAGVTQTPRYLIKTRGQQVTLSCSPISGHRSVSWYQQTPGQGLQFLFEYFSETQRNKGNFPGRFSGRQFSNSRSEMNVSTLELGDSALYLCASSWGSWTGGDEAFFGQGTRLTVV.

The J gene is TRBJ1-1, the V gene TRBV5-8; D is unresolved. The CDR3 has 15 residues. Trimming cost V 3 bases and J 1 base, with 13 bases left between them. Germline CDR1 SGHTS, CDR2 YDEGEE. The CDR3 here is CASSYEGWGNTEAFF. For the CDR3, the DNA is TGTGCCAGCAGCTACGAGGGTTGGGGGAACACTGAAGCTTTCTTT.

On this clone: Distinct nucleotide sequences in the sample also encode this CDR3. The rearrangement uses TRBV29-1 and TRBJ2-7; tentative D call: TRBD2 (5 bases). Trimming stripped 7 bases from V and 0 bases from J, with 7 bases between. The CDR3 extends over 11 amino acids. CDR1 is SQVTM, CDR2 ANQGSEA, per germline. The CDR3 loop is CSARVSYEQYF. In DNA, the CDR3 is TGCAGCGCGAGGGTCTCCTACGAGCAGTACTTC.

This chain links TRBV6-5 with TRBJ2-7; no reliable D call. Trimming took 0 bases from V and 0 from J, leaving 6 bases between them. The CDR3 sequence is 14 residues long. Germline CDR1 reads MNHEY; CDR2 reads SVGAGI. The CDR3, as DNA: TGTGCCAGCAGTTACTCACACCCCTCCTACGAGCAGTACTTC. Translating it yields CASSYSHPSYEQYF.

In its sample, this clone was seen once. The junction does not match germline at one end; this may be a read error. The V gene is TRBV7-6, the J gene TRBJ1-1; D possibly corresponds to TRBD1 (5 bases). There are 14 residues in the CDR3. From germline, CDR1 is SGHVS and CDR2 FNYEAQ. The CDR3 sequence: CANSFLGGGTEAFF. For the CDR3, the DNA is TGTGCCAACAGCTTTTTGGGTGGGGGCACTGAAGCTTTCTTT.